Below, 13 T cell receptor beta chains from the same sample are listed, as sequenced in a study of blood T cell repertoires in COVID-19 (dated by TCRdb to the early 2020s). Library prep was done by the immunoSEQ multiplex PCR assay. Here the immuneACCESS table is served through TCRdb, limited to in-frame sequences with V and J called. Missing clones are a known gap in these copies; in checked studies unresolved V genes cover under half, and the rest lacks a known reason. This sample comprises tens of thousands of clones, around nine tenths of them detected only once. The top ten hold 0.9% to 1.5% of the sample. The sequenced material came from PBMCs or T cells enriched from blood (not recorded which). The receptors come from a woman in her forties or fifties with acute COVID-19.

This chain links TRBV7-9 with TRBJ1-6; the D is unclear. Between the trimmed V and J ends, which lost 6 bases and 8 bases, there was a span of 11 bases. Germline CDR1 SEHNR, CDR2 FQNEAQ (reference sequence). This CDR3 is 13 amino acids long. CDR3 DNA sequence: TGTGCCAGCAGTCCTGGGCCCCATTCACCCCTCCACTTT. Translation gives CASSPGPHSPLHF.

This chain links TRBV24-1 with TRBJ2-2, with a tentative D call TRBD2 (5 bases). V lost 1 base, J lost 0 bases, and 8 bases lay in between. CDR1 is KGHDR, CDR2 SFDVKD, per germline. There are 16 residues in the CDR3. The CDR3 region is CATSDFGGSNTGELFF. The CDR3 region has the DNA TGTGCCACCAGTGATTTTGGAGGTTCGAACACCGGGGAGCTGTTTTTT.

CDR3 in DNA: TGTGCCAGCAGTGAGGTGAGTGAAGCTTTCTTT. As protein: CASSEVSEAFF. The chain uses TRBV6-1 and TRBJ1-1; D is unresolved. The CDR3 is 11 residues long. The V end lost 3 bases, the J end lost 7 bases, and 6 bases lay between the germline ends. CDR1 and CDR2 (germline): MNHNS, SASEGT.

The rearrangement links TRBV6-6 to TRBJ2-5, with a possible D match to TRBD2 (6 bases). The germline V gene encodes CDR1 MNHNY and CDR2 SVGAGI (reference sequence). V was pared by 4 bases and J by 5 bases, with 14 bases between. The CDR3 is 14 amino acids. The CDR3 here is CASSSWGVGETQYF. CDR3 DNA: TGTGCCAGCAGTTCCTGGGGGGTAGGGGAGACCCAGTACTTC.

The V and J genes are TRBV18 and TRBJ1-5; 7 bases match TRBD1. Looked up from germline, CDR1 is KGHSH and CDR2 is LQKENI. V trimming: 5 bases; J trimming: 6 bases; junction bases outside the gene matches: 4. This CDR3 is built from 13 residues. The CDR3 nucleotides read TGTGCCAGCTCAGACAGGGAAGGTCAGCCCCAGCATTTT. This codes for CASSDREGQPQHF.

The rearrangement uses TRBV30 and TRBJ2-2, with 11 positions matching TRBD2. Per germline, CDR1 GTSNPN and CDR2 SVGIG (reference sequence). Unmatched junction bases numbered 3, after V lost 3 bases and J lost 3 bases. CDR3 size: 15 residues. Here the CDR3 DNA reads TGTGCCTGGAGAACACTAGCGGGAGACACCGGGGAGCTGTTTTTT. As protein: CAWRTLAGDTGELFF.

The chain couples TRBV4-2 to TRBJ2-1; 7 bases line up with TRBD2. V was pared by 0 bases and J by 2 bases, with 4 bases of the junction left unmatched. This CDR3 contains 16 residues. Germline CDR1 is LGHNA and CDR2 is YNFKEQ. The CDR3 loop reads CASSQDGGSTYNEQFF. The CDR3 nucleotides are TGTGCCAGCAGCCAAGACGGCGGGAGCACCTACAATGAGCAGTTCTTC.

This chain uses TRBV4-1 with TRBJ1-2; maybe TRBD1 (6 bases). Germline lookup yields CDR1 MGHRA and CDR2 YSYEKL. Trimming took 3 bases from V and 1 from J, leaving 15 bases between them. There are 16 residues in the CDR3. The CDR3 sequence is CASSHVEGDYNYGYTF. CDR3 coding DNA: TGCGCCAGCAGCCACGTAGAGGGGGATTATAACTATGGCTACACCTTC.

This CDR3 reads CASSLEAQHNEQFF. As DNA, the CDR3 is TGTGCCAGCAGCTTAGAGGCACAGCACAATGAGCAGTTCTTC. The chain carries TRBV11-3 and TRBJ2-1; D uncertain. Trimming removed 0 bases at V and 5 bases at J, with 8 bases between. The CDR3 totals 14 residues. CDR1 is SGHNT and CDR2 is YENEEA in the germline V gene. Full variable domain (outside the CDR3, taken from reference TRBV11-3 and TRBJ2-1): EAGVVQSPRYKIIEKKQPVAFWCNPISGHNTLYWYLQNLGQGPELLIRYENEEAVDDSQLPKDRFSAERLKGVDSTLKIQPAELGDSAVYLCASSLEAQHNEQFFGPGTRLTVL.

This clone was observed a single time. V usage is TRBV3-1 (or the pseudogene TRBV3-2) and J usage is TRBJ2-5, with 14 bases fitting TRBD2. This CDR3 has 16 residues. Per germline, CDR1 LGHDT and CDR2 YNNKEL (reference sequence). The V gene end was trimmed by 4 bases and the J gene end by 4 bases; junction bases not matched to a gene: 5. The CDR3 DNA reads as TGTGCCAGCAGCCTGGGACTAGCGGGAGAAGGAGAGACCCAGTACTTC. Translated, it gives CASSLGLAGEGETQYF.

The genes are TRBV5-4 and TRBJ1-1; D perhaps matches TRBD1 (5 bases). In germline, CDR1 is SGHNT, CDR2 YYREEE (reference sequence). The CDR3 is 14 residues long. Trimming removed 2 bases at V and 1 base at J, with 9 bases between. The CDR3 reads CASSFSTGNTEAFF. CDR3 coding DNA: TGTGCCAGCAGCTTCTCAACAGGGAACACTGAAGCTTTCTTT.

This sequence joins TRBV11-2 and TRBJ1-1; the D is unclear. Germline-derived CDR1 and CDR2 are SGHAT and FQNNGV. V was clipped by 4 bases and J by 4 bases, with 10 bases between them. CDR3 size: 13 residues. The CDR3 spells CASSSGLGTEAFF. In DNA form, the CDR3 reads TGTGCCAGCAGCTCGGGGTTGGGCACTGAAGCTTTCTTT.

The V gene is TRBV11-2, the J gene TRBJ2-6; TRBD2 aligns across 9 bases. This CDR3 comprises 19 residues. Germline V lookup: CDR1 SGHAT, CDR2 FQNNGV. The V gene end was trimmed by 5 bases and the J gene end by 0 bases; junction bases not matched to a gene: 11. The CDR3 DNA follows: TGTGCCAGCAGCCCCCCGATTCTAGCGGGACTCTCTGGGGCCAACGTCCTGACTTTC. This gives the protein CASSPPILAGLSGANVLTF.